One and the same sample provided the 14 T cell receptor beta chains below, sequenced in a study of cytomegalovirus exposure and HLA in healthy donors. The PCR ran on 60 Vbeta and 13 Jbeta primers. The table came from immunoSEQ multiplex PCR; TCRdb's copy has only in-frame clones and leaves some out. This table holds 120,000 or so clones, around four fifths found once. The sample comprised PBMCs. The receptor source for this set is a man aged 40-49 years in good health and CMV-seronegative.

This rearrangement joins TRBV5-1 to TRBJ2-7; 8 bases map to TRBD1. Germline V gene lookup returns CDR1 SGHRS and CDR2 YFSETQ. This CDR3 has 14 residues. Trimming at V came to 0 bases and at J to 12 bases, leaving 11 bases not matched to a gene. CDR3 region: CASSLADRESWRYF. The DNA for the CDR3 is TGCGCCAGCAGCTTGGCGGACAGGGAAAGTTGGCGGTACTTC.

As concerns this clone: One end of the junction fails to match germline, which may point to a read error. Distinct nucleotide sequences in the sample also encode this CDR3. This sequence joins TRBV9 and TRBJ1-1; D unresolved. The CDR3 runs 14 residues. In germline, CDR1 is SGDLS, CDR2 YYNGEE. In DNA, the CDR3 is TGTGCCAGCAGCGTAGCCCAGTTGAACACCGAAGCTTTCTTT. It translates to CASSVAQLNTEAFF.

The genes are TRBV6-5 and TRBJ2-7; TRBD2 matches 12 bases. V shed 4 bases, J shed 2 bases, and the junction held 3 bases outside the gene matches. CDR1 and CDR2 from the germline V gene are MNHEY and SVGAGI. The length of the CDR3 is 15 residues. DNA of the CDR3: TGTGCCAGCAGTTCTAGCGGGGGGGGTCCCTACGAGCAGTACTTC. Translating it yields CASSSSGGGPYEQYF.

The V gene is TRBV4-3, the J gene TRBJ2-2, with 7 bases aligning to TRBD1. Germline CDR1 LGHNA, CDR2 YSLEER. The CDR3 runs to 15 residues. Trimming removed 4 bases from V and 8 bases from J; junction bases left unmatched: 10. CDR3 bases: TGCGCCAGCAGCCGGAACACAGGGGCTTTGGGGGAGCTGTTTTTT. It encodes CASSRNTGALGELFF.

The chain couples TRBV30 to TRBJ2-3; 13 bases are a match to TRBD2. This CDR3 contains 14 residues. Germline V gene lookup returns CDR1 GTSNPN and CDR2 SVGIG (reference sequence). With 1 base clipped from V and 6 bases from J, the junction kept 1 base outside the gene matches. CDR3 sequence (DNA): TGTGCCTGGAGTGCGGGACTAGCGGGGGATACGCAGTATTTT. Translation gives CAWSAGLAGDTQYF.

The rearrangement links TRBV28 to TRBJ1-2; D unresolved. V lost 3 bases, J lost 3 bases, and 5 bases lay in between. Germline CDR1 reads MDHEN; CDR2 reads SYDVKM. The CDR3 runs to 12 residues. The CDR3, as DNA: TGTGCCAGCAGTTTCGAGGACTATGGCTACACCTTC. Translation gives CASSFEDYGYTF.

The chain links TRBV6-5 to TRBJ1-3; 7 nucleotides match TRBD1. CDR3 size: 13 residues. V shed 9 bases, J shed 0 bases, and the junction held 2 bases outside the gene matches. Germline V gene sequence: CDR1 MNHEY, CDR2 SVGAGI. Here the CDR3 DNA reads TGTGCCAGTCGGGACAGCTCTGGAAACACCATATATTTT. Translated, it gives CASRDSSGNTIYF.

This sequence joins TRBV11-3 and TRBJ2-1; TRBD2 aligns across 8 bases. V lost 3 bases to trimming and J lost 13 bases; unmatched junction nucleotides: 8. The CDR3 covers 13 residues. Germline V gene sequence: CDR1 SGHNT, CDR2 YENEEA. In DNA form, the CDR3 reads TGTGCCAGCAGCTTCCTACCCGGGACTAGTCAGTTCTTC. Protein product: CASSFLPGTSQFF.

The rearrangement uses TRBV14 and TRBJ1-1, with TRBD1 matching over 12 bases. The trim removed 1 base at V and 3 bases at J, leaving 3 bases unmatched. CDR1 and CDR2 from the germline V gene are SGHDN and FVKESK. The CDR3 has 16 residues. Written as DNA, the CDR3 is TGTGCCAGCAGCCAAGGGGACAGGGGGCAGTACACTGAAGCTTTCTTT. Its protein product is CASSQGDRGQYTEAFF.

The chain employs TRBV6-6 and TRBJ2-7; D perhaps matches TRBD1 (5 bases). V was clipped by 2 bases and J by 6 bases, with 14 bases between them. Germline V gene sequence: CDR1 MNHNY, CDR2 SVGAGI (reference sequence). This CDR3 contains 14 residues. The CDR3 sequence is CASSYGGRVAEQYF. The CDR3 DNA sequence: TGTGCCAGCAGTTACGGCGGCAGGGTGGCCGAGCAGTACTTC.

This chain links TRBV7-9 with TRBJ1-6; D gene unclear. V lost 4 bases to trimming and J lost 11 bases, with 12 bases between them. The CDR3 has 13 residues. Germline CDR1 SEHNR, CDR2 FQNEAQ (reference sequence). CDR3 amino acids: CASSSGSLAPLHF. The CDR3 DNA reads TGTGCCAGCAGCTCGGGGAGTCTTGCACCCCTCCACTTT.

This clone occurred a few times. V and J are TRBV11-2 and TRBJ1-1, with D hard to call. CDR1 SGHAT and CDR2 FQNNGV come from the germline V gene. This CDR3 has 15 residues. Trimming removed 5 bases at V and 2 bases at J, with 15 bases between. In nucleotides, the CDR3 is TGTGCCAGCAGCCCGGCCTCAGCGTCTAACACTGAAGCTTTCTTT. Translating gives CASSPASASNTEAFF.

CDR3: CASSQAGPGTSYEQYF. CDR3 nucleotide sequence: TGTGCCAGCAGCCAAGCGGGGCCGGGCACCTCCTACGAGCAGTACTTC. This rearrangement joins TRBV7-6 to TRBJ2-7, with 7 nucleotides matching TRBD2. The V and J ends lost 5 bases and 0 bases, in that order; junction bases with no gene match: 10. This CDR3 is 16 amino acids long. From germline, CDR1 is SGHVS and CDR2 FNYEAQ.

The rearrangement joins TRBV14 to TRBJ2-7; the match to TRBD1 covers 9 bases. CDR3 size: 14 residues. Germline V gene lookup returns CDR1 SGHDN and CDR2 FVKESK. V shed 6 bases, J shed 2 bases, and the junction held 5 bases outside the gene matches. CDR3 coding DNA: TGTGCCAGCAGGCCGGGACAGGGAACCTACGAGCAGTACTTC. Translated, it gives CASRPGQGTYEQYF.